This T cell receptor beta chain comes out of a study of blood T cell repertoires in COVID-19. The wider study: The origin of the acute and convalescent COVID-19 samples was the United States, Italy and Spain. Nucleic acid was either cDNA or gDNA, and it came from T cells, B-cell-depleted T cells, or PBMCs.

Under the authors' procedure: Reference gene primer amplification gave estimated nucleated cell counts. The data were produced by immunoSEQ multiplex PCR, yet TCRdb's version contains in-frame clones alone and is incomplete. V and J calls and clone size are copied from that table; D and trimming were computed from the DNA. The sample yields approximately 160,000 clones, approximately 91% seen once. This clone was observed a single time. There are 16 residues in the CDR3. V was clipped by 1 base and J by 6 bases; unmatched bases: 8. Germline-derived CDR1 and CDR2 are MGHRA and YSYEKL. The source material was peripheral blood. The gene calls are TRBV4-1 and TRBJ1-3, with TRBD1 matching over 8 bases. The TCR sequence derives from a man aged 50 to 60 with acute or convalescent COVID-19. The CDR3 region is CASSQGAGTGENTIYF. The CDR3 coding sequence is TGCGCCAGCAGCCAAGGTGCCGGGACAGGTGAAAACACCATATATTTT.